The 10 T cell receptor beta chains below all came from one sample that was sequenced in a study of CD8 T cells in Susac syndrome. RNA totalling 0.5 to 1 ug underwent reverse transcription with random hexamers. TCRdb re-called the immunoSEQ multiplex PCR reads with MiXCR, one entry per CDR3 protein. Of 95,000 to 150,000 distinct CDR3 sequences listed, 95% to 96% are singletons. Sequencing was performed on CD4+ T cells from PBMCs. The receptor set was obtained from a human donor with Susac syndrome.

J is TRBJ2-5 and V is TRBV18; D unclear. The germline V gene encodes CDR1 KGHSH and CDR2 LQKENI. The ends were cut back, 1 base at V and 1 base at J, with 4 bases in the middle. The CDR3 is 13 residues long. CDR3 in amino acids: CASSPLGQETQYF. CDR3 bases: TGTGCCAGCTCACCACTCGGCCAAGAGACCCAGTACTTC.

The CDR3 sequence is CASSLRLEQPQHF. CDR3 sequence (DNA): TGTGCCAGCAGTTTAAGGCTGGAGCAGCCCCAGCATTTT. The chain joins TRBV12-3 or TRBV12-4 to TRBJ1-5; D gene unclear. Trimming shortened V by 2 bases and J by 7 bases, and 9 bases separated the two germline ends. The length of the CDR3 is 13 residues.

J is TRBJ2-7 and V is TRBV5-1; TRBD2 aligns across 11 bases. Germline values: CDR1 SGHRS, CDR2 YFSETQ. The CDR3 totals 17 residues. With V trimmed by 4 bases and J by 5 bases, 14 bases remained unmatched. CDR3 DNA sequence: TGCGCCAGCAGCCCACTAATAGCGGGAGGGTCGCCGAACGAGCAGTACTTC. Residues: CASSPLIAGGSPNEQYF.

This rearrangement joins TRBV4-1 to TRBJ1-1; D possibly corresponds to TRBD1 (6 bases). V lost 1 base to trimming and J lost 4 bases, with 10 bases between them. CDR3 size: 14 residues. Germline CDR1 MGHRA, CDR2 YSYEKL. Here the CDR3 reads CASSQGGAGTEAFF. The CDR3, as DNA: TGCGCCAGCAGCCAAGGGGGGGCTGGCACTGAAGCTTTCTTT.

This chain uses TRBV30 with TRBJ1-1; tentatively, D is TRBD1 (5 bases). Germline V CDR1 and CDR2: GTSNPN, SVGIG (reference sequence). V dropped 0 bases and J dropped 1 base, with 12 bases sitting between them. The CDR3 is 15 residues long. The CDR3 coding sequence is TGTGCCTGGAGTGTAACCGGGACCTCGAACACTGAAGCTTTCTTT. This gives the protein CAWSVTGTSNTEAFF. The full variable domain, with the rest looked up from reference TRBV30 and TRBJ1-1, is SQTIHQWPATLVQPVGSPLSLECTVEGTSNPNLYWYRQAAGRGLQLLFYSVGIGQISSEVPQNLSASRPQDRQFILSSKKLLLSDSGFYLCAWSVTGTSNTEAFFGQGTRLTVV.

The J gene is TRBJ2-7, the V gene TRBV7-8; 7 bases are shared with TRBD2. The CDR3 sequence is 15 residues long. Germline V gene sequence: CDR1 SGHVS, CDR2 FQNEAQ. The ends lost 4 bases at V and 1 base at J; junction bases unmatched: 7. The DNA of the CDR3 is TGTGCCAGCAGCTCCGAGGCTAGCGGATCCTACGAGCAGTACTTC. Its translation is CASSSEASGSYEQYF.

V usage is TRBV4-3 and J usage is TRBJ2-2, with a tentative D call TRBD2 (6 bases). Germline V CDR1 and CDR2: LGHNA, YSLEER. CDR3 length: 17 amino acids. Trimming took off 0 bases at V and 0 bases at J, with 11 bases between the two ends. CDR3 nucleotide sequence: TGCGCCAGCAGCCAAGATCGAAGCGGGTCGAACACCGGGGAGCTGTTTTTT. Protein product: CASSQDRSGSNTGELFF.

V and J are TRBV7-2 and TRBJ1-2; 8 bases align to TRBD1. V was clipped by 6 bases and J by 2 bases; unmatched bases: 5. Germline V gene sequence: CDR1 SGHTA, CDR2 FQGNSA. The CDR3 has 14 amino acids. The CDR3 DNA reads as TGTGCCAGCAGTCAGGCAGGGGGCAACTATGGCTACACCTTC. The encoded protein is CASSQAGGNYGYTF. Using reference TRBV7-2 and TRBJ1-2 for the parts outside the CDR3, the full variable domain is GAGVSQSPSNKVTEKGKDVELRCDPISGHTALYWYRQSLGQGLEFLIYFQGNSAPDKSGLPSDRFSAERTGGSVSTLTIQRTQQEDSAVYLCASSQAGGNYGYTFGSGTRLTVV.

V and J are TRBV7-2 and TRBJ2-7; TRBD1 agrees at 10 bases. Per the germline V gene, CDR1 is SGHTA and CDR2 is FQGNSA. This CDR3 has 13 residues. The ends lost 3 bases at V and 6 bases at J; junction bases unmatched: 2. In nucleotides, the CDR3 is TGTGCCAGCAGCTTGGACAGGGGGTCCGAGCAGTACTTC. It translates to CASSLDRGSEQYF.

This chain joins TRBV5-6 and TRBJ2-5, with 16 bases that match TRBD2. Trimming took 3 bases from V and 5 from J; bases not matched to a gene: 1. There are 15 residues in the CDR3. Germline V CDR1 and CDR2: SGHDT, YYEEEE. CDR3 DNA sequence: TGTGCCAGCAGCTGGGGACTAGCGGGAGGGGAGACCCAGTACTTC. Protein: CASSWGLAGGETQYF. Complete variable domain (other parts from reference TRBV5-6 and TRBJ2-5): DAGVTQSPTHLIKTRGQQVTLRCSPKSGHDTVSWYQQALGQGPQFIFQYYEEEERQRGNFPDRFSGHQFPNYSSELNVNALLLGDSALYLCASSWGLAGGETQYFGPGTRLLVL.